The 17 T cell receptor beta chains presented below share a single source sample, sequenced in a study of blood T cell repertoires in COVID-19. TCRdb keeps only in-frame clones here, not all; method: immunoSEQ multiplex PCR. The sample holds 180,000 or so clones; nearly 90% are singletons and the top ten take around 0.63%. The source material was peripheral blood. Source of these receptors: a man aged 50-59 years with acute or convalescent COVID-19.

CDR3 residues: CASRRTGESYEQYF. In DNA, the CDR3 is TGTGCCAGCAGGAGGACAGGGGAATCCTACGAGCAGTACTTC. The chain employs TRBV2 and TRBJ2-7; 9 nucleotides align to TRBD1. V lost 6 bases and J lost 1; bases outside the gene matches: 4. Per germline, CDR1 SNHLY and CDR2 FYNNEI. The CDR3 spans 14 residues.

CDR3 in amino acids: CASSHQDTDNEKLFF. The CDR3 nucleotides are TGTGCCAGCAGCCATCAGGACACGGATAATGAAAAACTGTTTTTT. The chain combines TRBV3-1 (or the pseudogene TRBV3-2) with TRBJ1-4; perhaps TRBD1 as D (5 bases). The CDR3 length is 15 residues. Trimming pared 3 bases from V and 4 bases from J, leaving 12 bases between. CDR1 is LGHDT and CDR2 is YNNKEL in the germline V gene (reference sequence).

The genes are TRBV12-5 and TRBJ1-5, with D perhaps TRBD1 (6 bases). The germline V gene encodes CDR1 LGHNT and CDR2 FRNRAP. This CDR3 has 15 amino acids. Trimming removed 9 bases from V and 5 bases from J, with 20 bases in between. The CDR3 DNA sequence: TGTGCTAGGACGCTGCGGACAGTACACCATCAGCCCCAGCATTTT. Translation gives CARTLRTVHHQPQHF.

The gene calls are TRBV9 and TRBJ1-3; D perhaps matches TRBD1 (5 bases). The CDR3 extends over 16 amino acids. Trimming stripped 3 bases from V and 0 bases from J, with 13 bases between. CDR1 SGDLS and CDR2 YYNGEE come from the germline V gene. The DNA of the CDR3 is TGTGCCAGCAGCGGGCCCGACAGCCACTCTGGAAACACCATATATTTT. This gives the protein CASSGPDSHSGNTIYF.

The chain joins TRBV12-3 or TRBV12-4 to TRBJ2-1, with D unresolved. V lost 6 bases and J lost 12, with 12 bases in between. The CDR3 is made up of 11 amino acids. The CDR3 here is CASRRVAGQFF. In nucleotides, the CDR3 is TGTGCCAGCAGGCGAGTTGCTGGGCAGTTCTTC.

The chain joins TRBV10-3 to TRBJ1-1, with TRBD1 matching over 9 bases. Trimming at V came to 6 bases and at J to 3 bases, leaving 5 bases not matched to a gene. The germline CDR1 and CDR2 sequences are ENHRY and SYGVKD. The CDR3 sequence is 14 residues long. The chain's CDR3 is CAIRPGTGHTEAFF. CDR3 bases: TGTGCCATCAGACCCGGGACAGGGCACACTGAAGCTTTCTTT.

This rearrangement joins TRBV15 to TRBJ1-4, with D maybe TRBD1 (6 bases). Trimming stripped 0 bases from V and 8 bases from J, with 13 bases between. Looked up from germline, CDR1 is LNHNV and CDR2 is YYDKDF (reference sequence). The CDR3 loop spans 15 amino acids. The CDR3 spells CATSRDSPRGEKLFF. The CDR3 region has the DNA TGTGCCACCAGCAGAGATTCCCCGAGGGGGGAAAAACTGTTTTTT.

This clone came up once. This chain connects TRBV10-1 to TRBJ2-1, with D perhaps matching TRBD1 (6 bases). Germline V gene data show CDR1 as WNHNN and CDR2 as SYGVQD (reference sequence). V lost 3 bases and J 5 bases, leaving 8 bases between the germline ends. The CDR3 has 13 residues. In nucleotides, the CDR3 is TGCGCCAGCAGTGATTCAGGGGACAATGAGCAGTTCTTC. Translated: CASSDSGDNEQFF.

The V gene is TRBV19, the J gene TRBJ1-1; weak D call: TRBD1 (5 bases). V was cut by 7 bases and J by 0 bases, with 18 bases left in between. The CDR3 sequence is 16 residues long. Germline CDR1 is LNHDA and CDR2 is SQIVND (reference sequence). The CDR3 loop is CASTYQRTFMNTEAFF. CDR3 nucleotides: TGTGCCAGTACCTATCAACGGACATTCATGAACACTGAAGCTTTCTTT.

The CDR3 loop reads CASSPQGAYNSPLHF. CDR3 nucleotides: TGTGCCAGCTCACCCCAGGGGGCGTATAATTCACCCCTCCACTTT. The chain is built from TRBV18 and TRBJ1-6; 8 positions agree with TRBD1. The length of the CDR3 is 15 residues. V shed 3 bases, J shed 4 bases, and the junction held 2 bases outside the gene matches. Germline assignment: CDR1 KGHSH and CDR2 LQKENI. Variable domain in full (rest from reference TRBV18 and TRBJ1-6): NAGVMQNPRHLVRRRGQEARLRCSPMKGHSHVYWYRQLPEEGLKFMVYLQKENIIDESGMPKERFSAEFPKEGPSILRIQQVVRGDSAAYFCASSPQGAYNSPLHFGNGTRLTVT.

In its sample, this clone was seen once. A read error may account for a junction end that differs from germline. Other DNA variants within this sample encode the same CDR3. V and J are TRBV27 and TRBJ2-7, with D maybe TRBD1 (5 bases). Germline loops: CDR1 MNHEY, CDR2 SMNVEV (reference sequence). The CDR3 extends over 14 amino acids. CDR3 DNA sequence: TGTGCCAGCAGTTTATTAAGGGGAACCTACGAACAGTACTTC. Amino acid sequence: CASSLLRGTYEQYF.

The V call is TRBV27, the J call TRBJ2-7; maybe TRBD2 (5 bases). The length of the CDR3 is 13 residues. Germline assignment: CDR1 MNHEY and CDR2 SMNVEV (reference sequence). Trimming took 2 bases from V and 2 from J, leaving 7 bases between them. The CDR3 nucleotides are TGTGCCAGCAGTTTAACCGGGACCTACGAGCAGTACGTC. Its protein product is CASSLTGTYEQYV.

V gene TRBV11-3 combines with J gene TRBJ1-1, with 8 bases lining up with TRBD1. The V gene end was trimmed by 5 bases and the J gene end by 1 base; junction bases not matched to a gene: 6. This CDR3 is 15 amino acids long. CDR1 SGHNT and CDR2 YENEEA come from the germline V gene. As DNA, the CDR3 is TGTGCCAGCAGCCCGAGACAGGGGAAGAACACTGAAGCTTTCTTT. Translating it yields CASSPRQGKNTEAFF.

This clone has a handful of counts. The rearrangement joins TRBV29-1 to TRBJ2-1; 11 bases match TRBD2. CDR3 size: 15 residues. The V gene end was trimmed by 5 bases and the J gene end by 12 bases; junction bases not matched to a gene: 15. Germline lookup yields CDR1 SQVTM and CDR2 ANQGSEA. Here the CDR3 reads CSVLGGSGRVGGQFF. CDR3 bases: TGCAGCGTTCTAGGAGGTAGCGGGAGGGTTGGTGGGCAGTTCTTC.

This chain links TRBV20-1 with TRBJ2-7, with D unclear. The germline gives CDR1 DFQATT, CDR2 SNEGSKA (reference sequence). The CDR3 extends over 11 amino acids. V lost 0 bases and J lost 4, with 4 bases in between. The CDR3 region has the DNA TGCAGTGCTAGAGAGCAGTACGAGCAGTACGTC. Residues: CSAREQYEQYV.

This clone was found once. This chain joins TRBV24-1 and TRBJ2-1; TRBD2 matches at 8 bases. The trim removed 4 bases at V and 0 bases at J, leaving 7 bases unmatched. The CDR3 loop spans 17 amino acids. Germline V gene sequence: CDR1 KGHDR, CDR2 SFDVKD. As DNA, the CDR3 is TGTGCCACCAGTGAGACACGACTAGCGAACTCCTACAATGAGCAGTTCTTC. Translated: CATSETRLANSYNEQFF.

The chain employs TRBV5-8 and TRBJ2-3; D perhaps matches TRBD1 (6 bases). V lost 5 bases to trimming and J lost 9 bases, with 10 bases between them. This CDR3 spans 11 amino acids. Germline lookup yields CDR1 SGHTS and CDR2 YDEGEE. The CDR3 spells CASRPTGTQYF. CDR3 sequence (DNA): TGTGCCAGCAGGCCTACAGGGACGCAGTATTTT. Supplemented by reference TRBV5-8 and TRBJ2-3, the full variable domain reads EAGVTQSPTHLIKTRGQQATLRCSPISGHTSVYWYQQALGLGLQFLLWYDEGEERNRGNFPPRFSGRQFPNYSSELNVNALELEDSALYLCASRPTGTQYFGPGTRLTVL.